The TCR beta chain described here comes from a study of shared clonotypes between healthy human individuals. Profiling relied on immunoSEQ multiplex PCR, and the TCRdb table lists in-frame clones only, not all of them. The repertoire holds about 2 million clones, about 95% seen once, with roughly 1% in the top ten. It was CD45RO-negative cells, positively selected for CCR7, that made up naive CD8 cells, with terminally differentiated effector memory CD45RA+ cells excluded. Remarks on this clone: The same CDR3 arises from other DNA sequences in this sample as well.

Germline CDR1 SQVTM, CDR2 ANQGSEA. CDR3 length: 17 residues. The J segment lost 1 base and the V segment lost 1 base, leaving 5 bases of the junction unmatched. The chain carries TRBV29-1 and TRBJ2-1, with 12 bases aligning to TRBD2. Input material: naive CD8+ T cells sorted from blood. The sequence derives from a man aged 18 to 30 in good health. The CDR3 loop is CSVEGLAGGPSYNEQFF. For the CDR3, the DNA is TGCAGCGTTGAAGGCCTAGCGGGAGGGCCGTCCTACAATGAGCAGTTCTTC.